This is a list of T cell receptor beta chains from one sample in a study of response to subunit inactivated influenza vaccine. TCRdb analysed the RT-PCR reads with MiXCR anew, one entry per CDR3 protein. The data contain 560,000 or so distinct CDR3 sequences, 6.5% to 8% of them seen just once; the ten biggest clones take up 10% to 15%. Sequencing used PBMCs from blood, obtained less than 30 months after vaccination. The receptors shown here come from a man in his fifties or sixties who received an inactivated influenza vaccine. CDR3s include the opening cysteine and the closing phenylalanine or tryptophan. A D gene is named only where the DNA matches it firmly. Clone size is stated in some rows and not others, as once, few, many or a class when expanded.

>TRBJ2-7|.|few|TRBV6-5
CASSYGAGLSSYEQYF
TGTGCCAGCAGTTACGGGGCCGGGCTCAGCTCCTACGAGCAGTACTTC
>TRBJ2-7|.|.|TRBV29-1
CSVGERSCEQYF
TGCAGCGTTGGGGAACGCTCCTGCGAGCAGTACTTC
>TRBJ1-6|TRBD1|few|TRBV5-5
CASSWGQGNSPLHF
TGTGCCAGCAGCTGGGGACAGGGTAATTCACCCCTCCACTTT
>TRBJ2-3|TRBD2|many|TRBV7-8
CASSLERLAGGINTDTQYF
TGTGCCAGCAGCTTAGAACGACTAGCGGGAGGAATAAACACAGATACGCAGTATTTT
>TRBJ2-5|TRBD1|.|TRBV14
CASSQDFAGGFETQYF
TGTGCCAGCAGCCAAGATTTTGCAGGGGGCTTTGAGACCCAGTACTTC
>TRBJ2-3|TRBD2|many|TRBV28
CASSLLLAGGPDTQYF
TGTGCCAGCAGTCTCTTACTAGCGGGAGGGCCAGATACGCAGTATTTT
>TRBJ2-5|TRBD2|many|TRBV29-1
CSVRLAQETQYF
TGCAGCGTTCGACTAGCCCAAGAGACCCAGTACTTC
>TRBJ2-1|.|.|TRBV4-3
CASSQEGQQAYNEQFF
TGCGCCAGCAGCCAAGAAGGGCAGCAAGCCTACAATGAGCAGTTCTTC
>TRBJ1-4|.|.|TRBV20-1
CSARSEREKLFF
TGCAGTGCTAGGTCGGAGCGGGAAAAACTGTTTTTT
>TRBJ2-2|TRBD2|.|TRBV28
CASSSGLAVNTGELFF
TGTGCCAGCAGTTCGGGACTAGCGGTAAATACCGGGGAGCTGTTTTTT
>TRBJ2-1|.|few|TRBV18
CASSPRAQLRDEQFF
TGTGCCAGCTCACCCCGGGCCCAACTCAGGGATGAGCAGTTCTTC
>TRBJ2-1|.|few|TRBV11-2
CASSQWAPNEQFF
TGTGCCAGCAGCCAATGGGCCCCCAATGAGCAGTTCTTC
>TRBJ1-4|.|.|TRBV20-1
CSAHQYRNEKLFF
TGCAGTGCTCACCAATATCGCAATGAAAAACTGTTTTTT
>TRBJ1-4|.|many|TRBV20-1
CSARSGTSNEKLFF
TGCAGTGCTAGGTCAGGGACTTCCAATGAAAAACTGTTTTTT
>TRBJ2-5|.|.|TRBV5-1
CASSLDPMTQETQYF
TGCGCCAGCAGCTTGGACCCTATGACACAAGAGACCCAGTACTTC
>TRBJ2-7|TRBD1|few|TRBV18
CASSQGTGGLYEQYF
TGTGCCAGCTCACAGGGGACAGGGGGACTCTACGAGCAGTACTTC
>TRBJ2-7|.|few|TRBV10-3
CAISEGGGEQYF
TGTGCCATCAGTGAGGGGGGCGGGGAGCAGTACTTC
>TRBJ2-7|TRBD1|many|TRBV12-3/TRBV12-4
CASQPGTGTSYEQYF
TGTGCCAGCCAACCCGGGACAGGGACCTCCTACGAGCAGTACTTC
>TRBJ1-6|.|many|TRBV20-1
CSVLGELNNSPLHF
TGCAGTGTTCTCGGGGAGCTCAATAATTCACCCCTCCACTTT
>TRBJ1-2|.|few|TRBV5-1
CASSLDSLGYGYTF
TGCGCCAGCAGCTTGGACAGCCTTGGCTATGGCTACACCTTC
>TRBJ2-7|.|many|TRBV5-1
CASSFQGNNEQYF
TGCGCCAGCAGCTTCCAGGGGAACAACGAGCAGTACTTC
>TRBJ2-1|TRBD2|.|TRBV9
CASSVGLADRSEQFF
TGTGCCAGCAGCGTGGGACTAGCGGACCGTAGTGAGCAGTTCTTC
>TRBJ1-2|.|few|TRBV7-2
CASSFGQFYGYTF
TGTGCCAGCAGCTTCGGACAGTTTTATGGCTACACCTTC